Listed here are 29 T cell receptor beta chains from one sample, sequenced in a study of blood T cell repertoires in COVID-19. This table comes from immunoSEQ multiplex PCR, and its TCRdb copy is limited to in-frame clones, with some not included. The sample includes approximately 150,000 clones, roughly three quarters of them seen just once. The sample taken for sequencing was peripheral blood. The source of these receptors is an older woman with acute or convalescent COVID-19.

The chain links TRBV7-9 to TRBJ2-5; the D gene is possibly TRBD2 (7 bases). CDR1 and CDR2 (germline): SEHNR, FQNEAQ (reference sequence). This CDR3 comprises 17 residues. V was pared by 7 bases and J by 3 bases, with 24 bases between. The CDR3 loop is CASKPPRGGRLEETQYF. CDR3 coding DNA: TGTGCCAGCAAACCCCCCAGGGGAGGGCGGTTGGAAGAGACCCAGTACTTC.

V is TRBV13 and J is TRBJ2-6; TRBD1 is a possible D gene (6 bases). This CDR3 spans 15 amino acids. V was pared by 5 bases and J by 2 bases, with 10 bases between. CDR1 and CDR2 (germline): PRHDT, FYEKMQ (reference sequence). The DNA for the CDR3 is TGTGCCAGCAGCCTTCGGACAGCTGGGGCCAACGTCCTGACTTTC. Amino acids: CASSLRTAGANVLTF.

This chain links TRBV6-1 with TRBJ2-5; D unclear. This CDR3 spans 13 amino acids. Germline values: CDR1 MNHNS, CDR2 SASEGT. The V gene lost 3 bases and the J gene lost 7 bases, with 12 bases spanning the gap. This CDR3 reads CASSEGQMVTQYF. The CDR3 nucleotides are TGTGCCAGCAGTGAGGGCCAGATGGTGACCCAGTACTTC.

The chain recombines TRBV7-9 with TRBJ2-7; no firm D call. The ends were cut back, 1 base at V and 5 bases at J, with 6 bases in the middle. The length of the CDR3 is 12 residues. The germline V gene has CDR1 SEHNR and CDR2 FQNEAQ (reference sequence). The CDR3 reads CASSLVRDEQYF. DNA of the CDR3: TGTGCCAGCAGCTTAGTCCGCGACGAGCAGTACTTC.

This chain uses TRBV27 with TRBJ2-1; possibly TRBD2 for D (6 bases). The length of the CDR3 is 15 residues. Trimming stripped 3 bases from V and 0 bases from J, with 9 bases between. Germline V gene data show CDR1 as MNHEY and CDR2 as SMNVEV (reference sequence). The CDR3 nucleotides read TGTGCCAGCAGTTTGGGCGGGAACTCCTACAATGAGCAGTTCTTC. This encodes CASSLGGNSYNEQFF.

The gene calls are TRBV27 and TRBJ1-1; 7 nucleotides align to TRBD1. Germline loops: CDR1 MNHEY, CDR2 SMNVEV (reference sequence). The V segment lost 2 bases and the J segment 3 bases; nucleotides outside the gene matches: 6. The CDR3 runs 15 residues. CDR3 DNA sequence: TGTGCCAGCAGTTTACGACAGGGAGAGGACACTGAAGCTTTCTTT. It codes for CASSLRQGEDTEAFF.

The V and J genes are TRBV18 and TRBJ2-7, with D unresolved. Germline V gene sequence: CDR1 KGHSH, CDR2 LQKENI. Trimming removed 3 bases at V and 2 bases at J, with 8 bases between. The CDR3 sequence is 13 residues long. CDR3 in amino acids: CASSPGMAYEQYF. Here the CDR3 DNA reads TGTGCCAGCTCACCCGGTATGGCCTACGAGCAGTACTTC.

The chain employs TRBV25-1 and TRBJ1-5; D is ambiguous. Trimming shortened V by 1 base and J by 4 bases, and 8 bases separated the two germline ends. The CDR3 is made up of 14 amino acids. In germline, CDR1 is MGHDK, CDR2 SYGVNS. Written as DNA, the CDR3 is TGTGCCAGCAGTGAATTTAGCGGGAATCAGCCCCAGCATTTT. Translation: CASSEFSGNQPQHF.

The sample holds one count of this clone. The chain links TRBV10-1 to TRBJ1-4; 7 bases are shared with TRBD1. This CDR3 spans 16 amino acids. Germline values: CDR1 WNHNN, CDR2 SYGVQD (reference sequence). CDR3 region: CAYGGTVCATNEKLFF. The CDR3 DNA sequence: TGCGCATACGGAGGGACAGTCTGTGCAACTAATGAAAAACTGTTTTTT.

The chain carries TRBV28 and TRBJ2-5, with TRBD2 matching over 7 bases. V was pared by 2 bases and J by 1 base, with 7 bases of the junction left unmatched. This CDR3 is 16 amino acids long. Germline CDR1 MDHEN, CDR2 SYDVKM. The CDR3 region is CASSLTGGGIQETQYF. In DNA, the CDR3 is TGTGCCAGCAGTTTAACGGGGGGAGGGATCCAAGAGACCCAGTACTTC.

J is TRBJ2-7 and V is TRBV6-1; TRBD1 agrees at 9 bases. CDR3 size: 14 residues. In germline, CDR1 is MNHNS, CDR2 SASEGT. V lost 2 bases to trimming and J lost 6 bases; unmatched junction nucleotides: 5. The CDR3 is CASSELHRGREQYF. The CDR3 region has the DNA TGTGCCAGCAGTGAACTACACAGGGGGCGCGAGCAGTACTTC.

This chain connects TRBV6-5 to TRBJ1-6; 9 bases match TRBD1. Losses at the gene ends were 0 bases for V and 10 bases for J; bases not matched to a gene: 4. In germline, CDR1 is MNHEY, CDR2 SVGAGI. The CDR3 runs 15 residues. The CDR3 nucleotides read TGTGCCAGCAGTTACTCGTGGACAGGGGAATCACCCCTCCACTTT. Translated: CASSYSWTGESPLHF.

Only one count was recorded for this clone. The chain is built from TRBV21-1 and TRBJ2-1; TRBD1, as called in the table, went unchecked against the DNA. TRBV21-1 is assigned pseudogene status. The CDR3 loop spans 17 amino acids. The CDR3 protein is CASSKARRTGAVCEQFF. CDR3 DNA sequence: TGTGCCAGCAGCAAAGCGCGGAGGACAGGGGCAGTTTGTGAGCAGTTCTTC.

The rearrangement uses TRBV15 and TRBJ2-3, with 9 positions matching TRBD1. The V segment lost 3 bases and the J segment 4 bases; nucleotides outside the gene matches: 5. Germline V gene lookup returns CDR1 LNHNV and CDR2 YYDKDF (reference sequence). The CDR3 spans 15 residues. The CDR3 DNA follows: TGTGCCACCAGCAGGCGGGACAGGGCGGCAGATACGCAGTATTTT. Protein sequence: CATSRRDRAADTQYF. Together with reference TRBV15 and TRBJ2-3, the CDR3 gives the full variable domain: DAMVIQNPRYQVTQFGKPVTLSCSQTLNHNVMYWYQQKSSQAPKLLFHYYDKDFNNEADTPDNFQSRRPNTSFCFLDIRSPGLGDTAMYLCATSRRDRAADTQYFGPGTRLTVL.

The chain carries TRBV29-1 and TRBJ2-7; a weak D match, TRBD1 (6 bases). Germline CDR1 SQVTM, CDR2 ANQGSEA. The CDR3 loop spans 13 amino acids. V was cut by 1 base and J by 2 bases, with 9 bases left in between. The CDR3 sequence: CSVEGQAPYEQYF. CDR3 sequence (DNA): TGCAGCGTTGAAGGACAGGCCCCCTACGAGCAGTACTTC.

This rearrangement joins TRBV10-3 to TRBJ1-1; D unresolved. The CDR3 length is 18 residues. The V end lost 2 bases, the J end lost 0 bases, and 19 bases lay between the germline ends. Germline CDR1 is ENHRY and CDR2 is SYGVKD. The CDR3 loop is CAISEVRVPLVMNTEAFF. The CDR3 DNA reads TGTGCCATCAGTGAGGTGAGAGTGCCCCTGGTCATGAACACTGAAGCTTTCTTT.

The V call is TRBV2, the J call TRBJ2-4, with unresolved D. In germline, CDR1 is SNHLY, CDR2 FYNNEI. The CDR3 length is 15 residues. V lost 6 bases and J lost 0, with 12 bases in between. The chain's CDR3 is CASSRTLLAKNIQYF. The CDR3 DNA is TGTGCCAGCAGCCGTACTCTACTAGCCAAAAACATTCAGTACTTC.

This chain joins TRBV2 and TRBJ2-1, with 12 bases aligning to TRBD2. In germline, CDR1 is SNHLY, CDR2 FYNNEI. V dropped 6 bases and J dropped 4; count of bases not matched to a gene: 4. The CDR3 contains 15 residues. The CDR3 sequence: CASSRLAGEYNEQFF. Written as DNA, the CDR3 is TGTGCCAGCAGCCGACTAGCGGGAGAATACAATGAGCAGTTCTTC.

The chain has TRBV5-1 and TRBJ2-3; TRBD2 aligns across 8 bases. CDR1 is SGHRS and CDR2 is YFSETQ in the germline V gene. V gave up 1 base and J gave up 6 bases; unmatched junction bases: 7. The CDR3 sequence is 15 residues long. CDR3 in DNA: TGCGCCAGCAGCTTGACTAGCGGATTTGGGGATACGCAGTATTTT. Residues: CASSLTSGFGDTQYF.

This chain connects TRBV19 to TRBJ1-1; tentatively, D is TRBD1 (5 bases). The ends were cut back, 6 bases at V and 3 bases at J, with 14 bases in the middle. Germline values: CDR1 LNHDA, CDR2 SQIVND (reference sequence). CDR3 size: 14 residues. The CDR3 DNA reads TGTGCCAGTAGGACGGGACTCAGGTACACTGAAGCTTTCTTT. Amino acids: CASRTGLRYTEAFF.

CDR3 sequence: CASGRTTAFYEQYF. CDR3 coding DNA: TGTGCCAGTGGTAGGACTACCGCGTTCTACGAGCAGTACTTC. The rearrangement joins TRBV11-2 to TRBJ2-7; TRBD2 is a possible D gene (6 bases). V was pared by 9 bases and J by 3 bases, with 18 bases between. The CDR3 covers 14 residues. Germline CDR1 reads SGHAT; CDR2 reads FQNNGV. The full variable domain, its missing parts supplied by reference TRBV11-2 and TRBJ2-7, is EAGVAQSPRYKIIEKRQSVAFWCNPISGHATLYWYQQILGQGPKLLIQFQNNGVVDDSQLPKDRFSAERLKGVDSTLKIQPAKLEDSAVYLCASGRTTAFYEQYFGPGTRLTVT.

The chain employs TRBV7-8 and TRBJ1-1; 9 nucleotides line up with TRBD1. The trim removed 1 base at V and 10 bases at J, leaving 7 bases unmatched. This CDR3 has 14 residues. Germline loops: CDR1 SGHVS, CDR2 FQNEAQ. The DNA for the CDR3 is TGTGCCAGCAGCTTAGACAGGGGGCTTAGAGGAGCTTTCTTT. This sequence encodes CASSLDRGLRGAFF.

The rearrangement links TRBV28 to TRBJ2-1; TRBD2 matches at 11 bases. V gave up 5 bases and J gave up 5 bases; unmatched junction bases: 8. Germline V lookup: CDR1 MDHEN, CDR2 SYDVKM. The CDR3 has 16 residues. CDR3 nucleotides: TGTGCCAGCAGTGCTGAACTAGCGGGAGTTAACAATGAGCAGTTCTTC. Translating gives CASSAELAGVNNEQFF.

This clone was recorded only once. V is TRBV27 and J is TRBJ2-1, with 7 bases fitting TRBD1. Germline CDR1 is MNHEY and CDR2 is SMNVEV (reference sequence). Trimming at V came to 5 bases and at J to 15 bases, leaving 7 bases not matched to a gene. CDR3 length: 11 residues. The CDR3 region has the DNA TGTGCCAGCAGTCCGGGGACAGAGAGGTTCTTC. Translation gives CASSPGTERFF.

The chain employs TRBV18 and TRBJ2-5, with 12 bases that match TRBD1. Germline V gives CDR1 KGHSH, CDR2 LQKENI. The CDR3 length is 15 residues. J gave up 5 bases and V 3 bases, and 4 bases lay outside the gene matches. CDR3 sequence (DNA): TGTGCCAGCTCACCCCGGGGACAGGGGGCTGAGACCCAGTACTTC. Translation: CASSPRGQGAETQYF. Full variable domain (rest looked up from reference TRBV18 and TRBJ2-5): NAGVMQNPRHLVRRRGQEARLRCSPMKGHSHVYWYRQLPEEGLKFMVYLQKENIIDESGMPKERFSAEFPKEGPSILRIQQVVRGDSAAYFCASSPRGQGAETQYFGPGTRLLVL.

The CDR3 coding sequence is TGTGCCAGCAGCACCGGGAACCTCCAAGAGACCCAGTACTTC. This codes for CASSTGNLQETQYF. The chain links TRBV28 to TRBJ2-5; D possibly corresponds to TRBD2 (5 bases). Trimming took off 6 bases at V and 1 base at J, with 12 bases between the two ends. The germline gives CDR1 MDHEN, CDR2 SYDVKM. The CDR3 consists of 14 residues.

The CDR3: CASSLGQNTEAFF. Written as DNA, the CDR3 is TGTGCCAGTAGTCTTGGACAGAACACTGAAGCTTTCTTT. V is TRBV19 and J is TRBJ1-1, with D perhaps TRBD1 (5 bases). The V and J ends lost 5 bases and 1 base respectively, with 8 bases between them. The germline CDR1 and CDR2 sequences are LNHDA and SQIVND (reference sequence). This CDR3 spans 13 amino acids.

The genes are TRBV27 and TRBJ2-1, with a possible D match to TRBD2 (6 bases). This CDR3 contains 13 residues. The ends were cut back, 2 bases at V and 14 bases at J, with 16 bases in the middle. Germline CDR1 is MNHEY and CDR2 is SMNVEV (reference sequence). The CDR3 DNA is TGTGCCAGCAGTTTAGGTTTGGAGGGCCGGGAGTTCTTC. Its translation is CASSLGLEGREFF.

The chain employs TRBV7-9 and TRBJ1-2, with D tentatively TRBD1 (6 bases). CDR3 length equals 14 residues. Germline V lookup: CDR1 SEHNR, CDR2 FQNEAQ (reference sequence). V lost 10 bases and J lost 2, with 17 bases in between. The CDR3 loop reads CATGRGMINYGYTF. In nucleotides, the CDR3 is TGTGCCACAGGGAGGGGGATGATAAACTATGGCTACACCTTC.